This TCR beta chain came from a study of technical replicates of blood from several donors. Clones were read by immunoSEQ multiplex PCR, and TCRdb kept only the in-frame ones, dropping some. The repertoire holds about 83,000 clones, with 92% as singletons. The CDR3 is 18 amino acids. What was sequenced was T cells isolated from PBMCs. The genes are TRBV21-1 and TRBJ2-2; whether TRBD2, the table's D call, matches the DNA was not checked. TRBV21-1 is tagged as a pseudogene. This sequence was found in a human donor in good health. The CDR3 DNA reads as TGTGCCAGCAGCAAAAACACCCCGGGAGCAATGAACACCGGGGAGCTGTTTTTT. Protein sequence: CASSKNTPGAMNTGELFF.